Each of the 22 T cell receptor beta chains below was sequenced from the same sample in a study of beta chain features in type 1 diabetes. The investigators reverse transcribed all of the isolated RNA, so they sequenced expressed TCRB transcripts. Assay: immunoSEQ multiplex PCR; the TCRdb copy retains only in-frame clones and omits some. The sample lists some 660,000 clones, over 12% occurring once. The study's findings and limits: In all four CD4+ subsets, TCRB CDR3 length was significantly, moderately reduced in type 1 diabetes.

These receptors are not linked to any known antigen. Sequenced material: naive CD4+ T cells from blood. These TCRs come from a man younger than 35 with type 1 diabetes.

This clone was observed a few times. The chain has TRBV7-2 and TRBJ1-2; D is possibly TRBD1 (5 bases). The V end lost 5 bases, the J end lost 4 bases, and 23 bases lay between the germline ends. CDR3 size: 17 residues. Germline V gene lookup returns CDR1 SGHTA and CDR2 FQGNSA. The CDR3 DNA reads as TGTGCCAGCAGCCCTACTTTGAGGGGCGTCATCGGCTATGGCTACACCTTC. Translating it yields CASSPTLRGVIGYGYTF. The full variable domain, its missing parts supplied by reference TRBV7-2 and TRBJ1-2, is GAGVSQSPSNKVTEKGKDVELRCDPISGHTALYWYRQSLGQGLEFLIYFQGNSAPDKSGLPSDRFSAERTGGSVSTLTIQRTQQEDSAVYLCASSPTLRGVIGYGYTFGSGTRLTVV.

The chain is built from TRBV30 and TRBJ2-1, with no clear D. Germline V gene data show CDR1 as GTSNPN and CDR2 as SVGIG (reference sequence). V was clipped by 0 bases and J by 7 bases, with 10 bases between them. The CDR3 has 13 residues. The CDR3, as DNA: TGTGCCTGGAGTGTAACGCTCATGAATGAGCAGTTCTTC. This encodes CAWSVTLMNEQFF.

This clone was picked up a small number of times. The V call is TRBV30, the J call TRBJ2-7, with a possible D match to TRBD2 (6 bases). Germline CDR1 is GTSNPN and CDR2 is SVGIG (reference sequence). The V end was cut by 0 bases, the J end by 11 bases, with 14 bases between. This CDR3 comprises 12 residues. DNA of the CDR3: TGTGCCTGGAGTGTATCTCCTGGCGGGGAGTACTTC. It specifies CAWSVSPGGEYF.

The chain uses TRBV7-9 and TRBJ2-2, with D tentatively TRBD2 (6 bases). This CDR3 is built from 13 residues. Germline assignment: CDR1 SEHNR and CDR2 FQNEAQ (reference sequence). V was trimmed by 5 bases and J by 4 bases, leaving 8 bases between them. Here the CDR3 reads CASSETSTGELFF. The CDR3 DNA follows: TGTGCCAGCAGCGAGACTAGCACCGGGGAGCTGTTTTTT.

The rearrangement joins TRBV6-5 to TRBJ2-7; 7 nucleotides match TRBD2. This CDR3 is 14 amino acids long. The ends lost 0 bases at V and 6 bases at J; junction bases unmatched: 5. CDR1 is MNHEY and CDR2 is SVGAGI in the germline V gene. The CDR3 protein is CASSYSGGPSEQYF. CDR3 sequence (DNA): TGTGCCAGCAGTTACTCGGGAGGGCCAAGCGAGCAGTACTTC.

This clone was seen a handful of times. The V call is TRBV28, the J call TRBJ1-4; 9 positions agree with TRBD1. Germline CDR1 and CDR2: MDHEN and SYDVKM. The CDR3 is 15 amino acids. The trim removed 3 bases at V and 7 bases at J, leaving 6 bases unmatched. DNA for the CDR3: TGTGCCAGCAGTTTCTTGACAGGGGGAAGTGAAAAACTGTTTTTT. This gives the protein CASSFLTGGSEKLFF.

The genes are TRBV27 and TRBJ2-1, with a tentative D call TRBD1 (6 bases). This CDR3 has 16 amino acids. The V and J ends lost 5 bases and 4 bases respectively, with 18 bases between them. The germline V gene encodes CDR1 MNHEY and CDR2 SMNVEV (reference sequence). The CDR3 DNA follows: TGTGCCAGCAGTCTAGGCGCAGGGGCCCGGTACAATGAGCAGTTCTTC. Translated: CASSLGAGARYNEQFF.

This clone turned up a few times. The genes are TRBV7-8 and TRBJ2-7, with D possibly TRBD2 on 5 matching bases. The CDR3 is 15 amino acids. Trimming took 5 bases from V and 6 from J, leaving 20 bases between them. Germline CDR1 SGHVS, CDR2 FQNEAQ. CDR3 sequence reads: CASSPRNKGAGEQYF. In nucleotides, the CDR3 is TGTGCCAGCAGCCCCAGGAATAAGGGTGCGGGCGAGCAGTACTTC.

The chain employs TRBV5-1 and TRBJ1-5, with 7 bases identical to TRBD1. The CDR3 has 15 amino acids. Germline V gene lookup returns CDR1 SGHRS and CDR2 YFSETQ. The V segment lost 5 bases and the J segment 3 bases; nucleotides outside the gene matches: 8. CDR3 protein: CASRQGINNNQPQHF. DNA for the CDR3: TGCGCCAGCAGACAGGGGATTAATAACAATCAGCCCCAGCATTTT.

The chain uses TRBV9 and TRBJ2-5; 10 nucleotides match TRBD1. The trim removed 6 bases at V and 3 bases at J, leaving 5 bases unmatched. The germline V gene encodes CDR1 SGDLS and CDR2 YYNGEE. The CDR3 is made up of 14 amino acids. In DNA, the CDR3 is TGTGCCAGCAATAGACAGGGGGCTGAAGAGACCCAGTACTTC. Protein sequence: CASNRQGAEETQYF.

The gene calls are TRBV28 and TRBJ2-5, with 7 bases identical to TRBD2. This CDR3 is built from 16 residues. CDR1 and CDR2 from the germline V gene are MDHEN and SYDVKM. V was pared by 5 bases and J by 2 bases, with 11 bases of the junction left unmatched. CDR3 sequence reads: CASSRAGQRGQETQYF. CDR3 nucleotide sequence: TGTGCCAGCAGTCGGGCGGGCCAGCGGGGTCAAGAGACCCAGTACTTC.

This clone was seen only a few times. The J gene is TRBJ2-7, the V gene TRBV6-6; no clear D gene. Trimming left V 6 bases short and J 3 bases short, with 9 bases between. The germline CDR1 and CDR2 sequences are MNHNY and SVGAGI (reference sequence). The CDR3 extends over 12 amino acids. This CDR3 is CASRGAGYEQYF. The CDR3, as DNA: TGTGCCAGCAGAGGAGCTGGCTACGAGCAGTACTTC.

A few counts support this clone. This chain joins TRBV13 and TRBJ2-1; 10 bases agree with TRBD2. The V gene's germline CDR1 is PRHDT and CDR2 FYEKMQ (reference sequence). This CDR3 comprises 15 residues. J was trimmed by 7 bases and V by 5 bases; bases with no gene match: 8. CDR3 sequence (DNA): TGTGCCAGCAGCCTCCTAGCGGGAGTATTGAATGAGCAGTTCTTC. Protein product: CASSLLAGVLNEQFF. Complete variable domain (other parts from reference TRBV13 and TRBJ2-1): AAGVIQSPRHLIKEKRETATLKCYPIPRHDTVYWYQQGPGQDPQFLISFYEKMQSDKGSIPDRFSAQQFSDYHSELNMSSLELGDSALYFCASSLLAGVLNEQFFGPGTRLTVL.

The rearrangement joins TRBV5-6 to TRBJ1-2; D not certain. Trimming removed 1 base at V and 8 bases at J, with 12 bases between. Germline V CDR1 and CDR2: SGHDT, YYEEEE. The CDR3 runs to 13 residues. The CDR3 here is CASSLYGFRGYTF. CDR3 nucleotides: TGTGCCAGCAGCTTGTATGGGTTCAGGGGCTACACCTTC. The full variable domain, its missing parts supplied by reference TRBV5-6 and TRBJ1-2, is DAGVTQSPTHLIKTRGQQVTLRCSPKSGHDTVSWYQQALGQGPQFIFQYYEEEERQRGNFPDRFSGHQFPNYSSELNVNALLLGDSALYLCASSLYGFRGYTFGSGTRLTVV.

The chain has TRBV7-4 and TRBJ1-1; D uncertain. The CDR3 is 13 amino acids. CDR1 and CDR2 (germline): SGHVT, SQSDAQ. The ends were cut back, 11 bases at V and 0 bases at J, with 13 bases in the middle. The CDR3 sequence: CASLDVLNTEAFF. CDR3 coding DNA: TGTGCCTCATTGGACGTTTTGAACACTGAAGCTTTCTTT.

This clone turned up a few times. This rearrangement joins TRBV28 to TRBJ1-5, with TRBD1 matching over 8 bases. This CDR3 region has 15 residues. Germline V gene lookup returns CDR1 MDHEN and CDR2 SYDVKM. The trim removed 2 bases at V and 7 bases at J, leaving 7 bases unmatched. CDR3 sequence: CASSLSAGGDQPQHF. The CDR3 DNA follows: TGTGCCAGCAGTTTAAGTGCAGGGGGCGACCAGCCCCAGCATTTT. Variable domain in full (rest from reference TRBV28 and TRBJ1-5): DVKVTQSSRYLVKRTGEKVFLECVQDMDHENMFWYRQDPGLGLRLIYFSYDVKMKEKGDIPEGYSVSREKKERFSLILESASTNQTSMYLCASSLSAGGDQPQHFGDGTRLSIL.

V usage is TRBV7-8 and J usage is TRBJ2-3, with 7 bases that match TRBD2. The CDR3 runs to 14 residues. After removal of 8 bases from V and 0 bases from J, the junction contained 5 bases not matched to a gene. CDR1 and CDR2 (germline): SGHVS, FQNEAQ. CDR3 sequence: CASQRGTSTDTQYF. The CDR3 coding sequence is TGTGCCAGCCAGCGGGGAACTAGCACAGATACGCAGTATTTT.

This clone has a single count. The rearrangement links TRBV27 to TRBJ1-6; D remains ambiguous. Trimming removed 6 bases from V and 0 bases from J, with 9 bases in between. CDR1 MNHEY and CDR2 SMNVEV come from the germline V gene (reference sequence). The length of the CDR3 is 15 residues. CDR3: CASRAPYSYNSPLHF. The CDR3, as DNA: TGTGCCAGCAGGGCCCCCTACTCCTATAATTCACCCCTCCACTTT.

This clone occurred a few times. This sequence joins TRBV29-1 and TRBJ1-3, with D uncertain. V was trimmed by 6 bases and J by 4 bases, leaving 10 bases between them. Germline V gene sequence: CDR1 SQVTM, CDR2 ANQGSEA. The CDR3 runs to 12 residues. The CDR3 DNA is TGCAGCGTCGTCCTGGGGGGAAACACCATATATTTT. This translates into CSVVLGGNTIYF.

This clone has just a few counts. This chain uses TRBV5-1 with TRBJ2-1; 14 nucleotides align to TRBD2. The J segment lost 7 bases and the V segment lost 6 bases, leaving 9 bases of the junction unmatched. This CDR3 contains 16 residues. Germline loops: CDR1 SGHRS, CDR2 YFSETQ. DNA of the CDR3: TGCGCCAGCATCCGACTAGCGGGAGGGCCGGGGAATGAGCAGTTCTTC. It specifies CASIRLAGGPGNEQFF.

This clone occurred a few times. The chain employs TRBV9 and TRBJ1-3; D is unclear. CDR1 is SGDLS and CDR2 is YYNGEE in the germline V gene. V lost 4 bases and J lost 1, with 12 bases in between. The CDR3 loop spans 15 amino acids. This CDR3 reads CASSPPTVSGNTIYF. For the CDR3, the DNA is TGTGCCAGCAGCCCTCCCACGGTATCTGGAAACACCATATATTTT.

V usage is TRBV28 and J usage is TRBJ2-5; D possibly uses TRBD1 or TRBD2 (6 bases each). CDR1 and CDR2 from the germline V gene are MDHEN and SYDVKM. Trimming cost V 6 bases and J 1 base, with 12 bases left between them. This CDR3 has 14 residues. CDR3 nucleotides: TGTGCCAGCAGGATTTCGGGGGCCCAAGAGACCCAGTACTTC. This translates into CASRISGAQETQYF.